This entry concerns a single T cell receptor (beta chain). Original methodology: Cell counts per sample came from amplifying reference gene primers. Produced via immunoSEQ multiplex PCR; TCRdb's table is partial and in-frame only. That table furnishes V, J and clone size, whereas the DNA furnished D and trimming. The data contain some 230,000 clones, about 88% of them singletons. The data were taken from a study of blood T cell repertoires in COVID-19. Study-level background: Samples of COVID-19 (acute and convalescent) were obtained from the United States, Italy and Spain. PBMCs, B-cell-depleted T cells, or T cells provided the cDNA or gDNA that made up the material.

Seattle patient enrollment occurred during active infection, with longitudinal follow-up thereafter. CDR1 and CDR2 (germline): SGHRS, YFSETQ. The V and J ends lost 3 bases and 5 bases respectively, with 15 bases between them. This CDR3 is 15 amino acids long. This clonotype originated in a woman in her fifties or sixties with COVID-19, enrolled during active disease. The rearrangement joins TRBV5-1 to TRBJ2-4; D gene ambiguous. Material: peripheral blood. For the CDR3, the DNA is TGCGCCAGCAGCTCCCGAGGAGCCGCTCAAAACATTCAGTACTTC. This translates into CASSSRGAAQNIQYF.